This passage covers 9 T cell receptor beta chains from one sample sequenced in a study of regulatory T cells in long-lasting Graves disease. As to time point: newly diagnosed GD, antithyroid drugs for less than 3 months. Construction of the TCR library relied on RNA isolated from PBMCs. The authors built TCR beta libraries using iRepertoire HTBI primers and Arm-PCR of CDR3 regions. TCRdb passed the multiplex PCR reads through MiXCR, listing each CDR3 protein once. The sample includes about 380,000 distinct CDR3 sequences, 15% to 17% of them seen just once. The material was peripheral blood mononuclear cells (PBMCs), obtained at new diagnosis, from a patient treated with antithyroid drugs. The receptors originated from a female donor with Graves disease.

This clonotype showed up many times. This chain connects TRBV4-2 to TRBJ2-3, with D possibly matching TRBD2 (6 bases). In germline, CDR1 is LGHNA, CDR2 YNFKEQ. With 0 bases removed from V and 6 bases from J, the gap between germline ends came to 16 bases. This CDR3 has 16 residues. The CDR3 DNA reads TGTGCCAGCAGCCAAGAGATGGTGGGGGAGGCGGATACGCAGTATTTT. It translates to CASSQEMVGEADTQYF.

The table lists this clonotype with many counts. This rearrangement joins TRBV11-2 to TRBJ1-1; maybe TRBD1 (6 bases). Trimming removed 5 bases at V and 4 bases at J, with 14 bases between. From germline, CDR1 is SGHAT and CDR2 FQNNGV. This CDR3 has 14 amino acids. In DNA, the CDR3 is TGTGCCAGCAGCGGGGGCGACGGGGCCACTGAAGCTTTCTTT. Translating gives CASSGGDGATEAFF.

On this clonotype: Since a much larger clone is just one base distant, this may be a read error. This chain uses TRBV11-2 with TRBJ2-1; the match to TRBD1 covers 7 bases. V shed 6 bases and J 6 bases; nucleotides not matched to a gene: 11. The length of the CDR3 is 15 residues. Germline V gene data show CDR1 as SGHAT and CDR2 as FQNNGV. CDR3 loop: CASRTGQSLGNEQFF. In DNA form, the CDR3 reads TGTGCCAGCAGGACGGGACAGAGTTTGGGCAATGAGCAGTTCTTC.

In its sample, this clonotype was seen many times. The V and J genes are TRBV7-2 and TRBJ2-5, with a possible D match to TRBD2 (5 bases). Germline assignment: CDR1 SGHTA and CDR2 FQGNSA. V was pared by 2 bases and J by 3 bases, with 10 bases between. There are 14 residues in the CDR3. CDR3 sequence reads: CASSLRLAKETQYF. CDR3 nucleotides: TGTGCCAGCAGCTTAAGGCTAGCAAAAGAGACCCAGTACTTC.

The rearrangement links TRBV27 to TRBJ2-2, with a weak D call TRBD2 (5 bases). V was clipped by 2 bases and J by 10 bases, with 8 bases between them. CDR3 length equals 12 residues. Germline V gene sequence: CDR1 MNHEY, CDR2 SMNVEV (reference sequence). CDR3 sequence: CASSLMGEELFF. DNA for the CDR3: TGTGCCAGCAGTTTAATGGGAGAGGAGCTGTTTTTT.

This clonotype has only a few counts. J is TRBJ2-2 and V is TRBV5-1, with a weak D call TRBD1 (5 bases). Looked up from germline, CDR1 is SGHRS and CDR2 is YFSETQ. This CDR3 region has 16 residues. V was trimmed by 2 bases and J by 2 bases, leaving 13 bases between them. CDR3: CASSFGHRINTGELFF. CDR3 in DNA: TGCGCCAGCAGCTTCGGACATCGAATAAACACCGGGGAGCTGTTTTTT.

This clonotype was detected only a few times. The chain is built from TRBV25-1 and TRBJ2-7; possibly TRBD2 for D (7 bases). Germline V gene lookup returns CDR1 MGHDK and CDR2 SYGVNS. V was clipped by 0 bases and J by 3 bases, with 12 bases between them. The CDR3 runs 15 residues. This CDR3 is CASSEYSGGIYEQYF. CDR3 in DNA: TGTGCCAGCAGTGAATATTCGGGGGGCATCTACGAGCAGTACTTC.

A remark on this clonotype: A much larger clone differs from this one at a single base, so this may be a read error. The V and J genes are TRBV2 and TRBJ2-1; the match to TRBD2 covers 8 bases. Germline V gene data show CDR1 as SNHLY and CDR2 as FYNNEI. The trim removed 6 bases at V and 10 bases at J, leaving 11 bases unmatched. There are 14 residues in the CDR3. CDR3 DNA: TGTGCCAGCAGCCCCGGGACTAGTCGATACGAGCAGTTCTTC. Translating gives CASSPGTSRYEQFF. The full variable domain, with the rest looked up from reference TRBV2 and TRBJ2-1, is EPEVTQTPSHQVTQMGQEVILRCVPISNHLYFYWYRQILGQKVEFLVSFYNNEISEKSEIFDDQFSVERPDGSNFTLKIRSTKLEDSAMYFCASSPGTSRYEQFFGPGTRLTVL.

This clonotype was seen ten or more times. This rearrangement joins TRBV5-1 to TRBJ1-5; 11 positions match TRBD1. Trimming removed 2 bases from V and 5 bases from J; junction bases left unmatched: 3. Germline CDR1 SGHRS, CDR2 YFSETQ. The CDR3 sequence is 15 residues long. CDR3 sequence: CASSLGTGGYQPQHF. Here the CDR3 DNA reads TGCGCCAGCAGCTTAGGGACAGGGGGTTATCAGCCCCAGCATTTT.